Shown below are 17 T cell receptor beta chains from a single sample sequenced in a study of T cell repertoires in cytomegalovirus infection. Their specific antigens are unknown. Using its own MiXCR run on the reads, TCRdb lists one record per CDR3 protein. The sample holds 7,500 to 9,500 distinct CDR3 sequences, approximately 52% seen once. Sequences were obtained from PBMCs, sequenced either directly or after in vitro stimulation (not recorded which). Every receptor here comes from a human donor in good health (CMV status not recorded). Some clones in this sample may be carry-over from other donors' samples.

This clonotype was picked up a small number of times. This rearrangement joins TRBV20-1 to TRBJ2-3; D unresolved. V was clipped by 6 bases and J by 0 bases, with 10 bases between them. The CDR3 consists of 13 residues. Germline loops: CDR1 DFQATT, CDR2 SNEGSKA (reference sequence). CDR3 sequence reads: CSAVYGSTDTQYF. CDR3 in DNA: TGCAGTGCCGTGTACGGGAGCACAGATACGCAGTATTTT.

The chain couples TRBV12-3 or TRBV12-4 to TRBJ1-1; 7 bases align to TRBD1. The CDR3 has 11 amino acids. The V gene end was trimmed by 8 bases and the J gene end by 7 bases; junction bases not matched to a gene: 4. CDR3 coding DNA: TGTGCCAGCGGGACAGCCTTTGAAGCTTTCTTT. As protein: CASGTAFEAFF.

The chain couples TRBV7-9 to TRBJ2-7, with TRBD1 matching over 7 bases. The trim removed 2 bases at V and 7 bases at J, leaving 5 bases unmatched. Germline V CDR1 and CDR2: SEHNR, FQNEAQ (reference sequence). CDR3 size: 13 residues. This CDR3 reads CASSLILQGEQYF. The CDR3, as DNA: TGTGCCAGCAGCTTAATACTACAGGGGGAGCAGTACTTC.

The chain is built from TRBV27 and TRBJ1-5, with D maybe TRBD1 (5 bases). The CDR3 runs 13 residues. V lost 9 bases, J lost 16 bases, and 25 bases lay in between. Germline lookup yields CDR1 MNHEY and CDR2 SMNVEV (reference sequence). The CDR3: CARSAGSGQPNHF. The CDR3 DNA sequence: TGTGCCAGAAGTGCAGGGTCTGGGCAGCCCAATCATTTT.

Remarks on this clonotype: Given the absence of the conserved phenylalanine or tryptophan at the CDR3 end, a read error is likely. The V gene is TRBV2, the J gene TRBJ1-5; TRBD1 might be the D (5 bases). Germline CDR1 is SNHLY and CDR2 is FYNNEI. The CDR3 is 17 residues long. CDR3: CARSVRELRIGNQPQHL. CDR3 coding DNA: TGCGCCCGCAGTGTCAGGGAGTTACGGATAGGCAATCAGCCCCAGCATTTG.

About this clonotype: A junction boundary mismatches the germline segment, possibly from a read error. This sequence joins TRBV7-9 and TRBJ2-1, with unresolved D. This CDR3 has 16 amino acids. Looked up from germline, CDR1 is SEHNR and CDR2 is FQNEAQ (reference sequence). CDR3 amino acids: CANRLLGISNYNDQFF. CDR3 bases: TGTGCCAACCGCTTGTTGGGAATATCCAACTACAATGATCAGTTCTTC.

This clonotype was observed many times. This chain connects TRBV6-5 to TRBJ2-7; 9 bases are shared with TRBD2. This CDR3 region has 16 residues. Germline V gives CDR1 MNHEY, CDR2 SVGAGI. Trimming at V came to 0 bases and at J to 2 bases, leaving 5 bases not matched to a gene. Here the CDR3 reads CASSYSVLAGAYEQYF. The CDR3 DNA reads TGTGCCAGCAGTTACTCGGTCTTAGCGGGAGCCTACGAGCAGTACTTC.

A word on this clonotype: Here the CDR3 omits its conserved ending phenylalanine or tryptophan, so a read error is the likely source. The chain links TRBV19 to TRBJ1-5; no firm D call. Per the germline V gene, CDR1 is LNHDA and CDR2 is SQIVND (reference sequence). This CDR3 spans 19 amino acids. The CDR3 protein is CASSSIYTGKGEDNQTQHI. CDR3 DNA sequence: TGTGCCAGTAGTTCAATATATACCGGGAAAGGTGAAGACAATCAGACCCAGCATATT.

Worth noting for this clonotype: The CDR3 end shows no conserved phenylalanine or tryptophan, and so a read error is likely. The limits of the CDR3 on the DNA are not certain, so only TCRdb's listed CDR3 is given. This chain uses TRBV12-3 or TRBV12-4 with TRBJ1-1; TRBD1, as called in the table, went unchecked against the DNA. The CDR3 extends over 16 residues, inclusive of both ends. CDR3 residues: CASSIRVSKQGTEDFL.

Worth noting for this clonotype: An end of the junction differs from the germline gene, which may be a read error. This sequence joins TRBV7-9 and TRBJ2-1; unclear D gene. The CDR3 is 16 residues long. Germline V gene lookup returns CDR1 SEHNR and CDR2 FQNEAQ (reference sequence). CDR3 bases: TGTGCCAGCAGCTTACGCGTAGAGAGCTCATACAATGAGCCGTTCTTC. Translating gives CASSLRVESSYNEPFF.

J is TRBJ1-2 and V is TRBV2; tentatively, D is TRBD1 (6 bases). Per germline, CDR1 SNHLY and CDR2 FYNNEI. The CDR3 is 15 amino acids. The CDR3 nucleotides are TGTGACCGCAAGGACAGCCTCTCCCCCTGGGGAGGCTCAACCTTC. This gives the protein CDRKDSLSPWGGSTF.

For this clonotype: The conserved phenylalanine or tryptophan normally closing the CDR3 is absent here, so this likely arose from a read error. The DNA is left out, because the CDR3 cannot be placed on it with certainty; the CDR3 is given as TCRdb lists it. The CDR3 region is CASSPGPREQLSGYPS. The chain couples TRBV4-1 to TRBJ1-2; the table's TRBD1 call for D was not verified on the DNA. CDR1 is MGHRA and CDR2 is YSYEKL in the germline V gene. The CDR3 is 16 residues long, counting both termini.

This clonotype showed up many times. This sequence joins TRBV7-2 and TRBJ1-2, with 7 bases matching TRBD1. Germline V CDR1 and CDR2: SGHTA, FQGNSA. The CDR3 consists of 13 residues. The junction had 2 bases not matched to a gene; V was cut back by 6 bases and J by 1 base. The CDR3 loop reads CASRGQSNYGYTF. The CDR3 nucleotides are TGTGCCAGCAGGGGACAGAGTAACTATGGCTACACCTTC.

As concerns this clonotype: A junction boundary mismatches the germline segment, possibly from a read error. V is TRBV7-9 and J is TRBJ2-1; TRBD2 matches 7 bases. This CDR3 is built from 16 residues. Germline CDR1 is SEHNR and CDR2 is FQNEAQ (reference sequence). The CDR3 bases are TGTTCCAGCATCTCCAGACTAGCTTCCATGGACAATGATCAGTTCTTC. Amino acid sequence: CSSISRLASMDNDQFF.

In its sample, this clonotype was seen once. Likely a read error: the CDR3 ends without its conserved phenylalanine or tryptophan. The V call is TRBV7-6, the J call TRBJ2-1, with 9 bases matching TRBD1. The J call is doubtful: the DNA matches TRBJ2-7 better. The CDR3 consists of 15 residues. The V gene's germline CDR1 is SGHVS and CDR2 FNYEAQ. CDR3 protein: CASSIGTGIYKEQYC. The CDR3 nucleotides are TGTGCCAGCAGCATTGGGACAGGGATTTACAAGGAGCAGTACTGC.

The chain uses TRBV7-9 and TRBJ1-1; D unclear. CDR3 length: 13 amino acids. V lost 3 bases and J lost 5, with 10 bases in between. Per germline, CDR1 SEHNR and CDR2 FQNEAQ (reference sequence). The CDR3 here is CASSFTALTEAFF. In nucleotides, the CDR3 is TGTGCCAGCAGCTTTACAGCTTTAACTGAAGCTTTCTTT. Variable domain in full (rest from reference TRBV7-9 and TRBJ1-1): DTGVSQNPRHKITKRGQNVTFRCDPISEHNRLYWYRQTLGQGPEFLTYFQNEAQLEKSRLLSDRFSAERPKGSFSTLEIQRTEQGDSAMYLCASSFTALTEAFFGQGTRLTVV.

The chain couples TRBV7-2 to TRBJ2-7, with 7 bases lining up with TRBD1. The CDR3 totals 15 residues. The germline gives CDR1 SGHTA, CDR2 FQGNSA. Unmatched junction bases numbered 8, after V lost 5 bases and J lost 1 base. The CDR3 DNA follows: TGTGCCAGCAGCCCCGTTGGGACAGCTTCCTACGAGCAGTACTTC. Amino acid sequence: CASSPVGTASYEQYF.